This T cell receptor beta chain was retrieved from a study of blood T cell repertoires in COVID-19. Study information: The study drew acute and convalescent COVID-19 samples from the United States, Italy and Spain. Sources were T cells, B-cell-depleted T cells, or PBMCs; the material itself was cDNA or gDNA.

This CDR3 is 12 amino acids long. Trimming took 6 bases from V and 5 from J; bases not matched to a gene: 2. Germline-derived CDR1 and CDR2 are SNHLY and FYNNEI. Original processing notes: The assay estimated nucleated cells by amplifying reference gene primers. Profiling relied on immunoSEQ multiplex PCR, and the TCRdb table lists in-frame clones only, not all of them. The V and J calls and clone size were taken over from that table, and D and trimming were inferred from the DNA. The sample records 250,000 or so clones, 84% being singletons. Sequenced: peripheral blood. This sequence joins TRBV2 and TRBJ1-1, with 8 bases fitting TRBD1. This receptor was obtained from a man in his 60s with acute or convalescent COVID-19. CDR3 DNA sequence: TGTGCCAGCAGGCAGGGGGCGACTGAAGCTTTCTTT. This encodes CASRQGATEAFF.